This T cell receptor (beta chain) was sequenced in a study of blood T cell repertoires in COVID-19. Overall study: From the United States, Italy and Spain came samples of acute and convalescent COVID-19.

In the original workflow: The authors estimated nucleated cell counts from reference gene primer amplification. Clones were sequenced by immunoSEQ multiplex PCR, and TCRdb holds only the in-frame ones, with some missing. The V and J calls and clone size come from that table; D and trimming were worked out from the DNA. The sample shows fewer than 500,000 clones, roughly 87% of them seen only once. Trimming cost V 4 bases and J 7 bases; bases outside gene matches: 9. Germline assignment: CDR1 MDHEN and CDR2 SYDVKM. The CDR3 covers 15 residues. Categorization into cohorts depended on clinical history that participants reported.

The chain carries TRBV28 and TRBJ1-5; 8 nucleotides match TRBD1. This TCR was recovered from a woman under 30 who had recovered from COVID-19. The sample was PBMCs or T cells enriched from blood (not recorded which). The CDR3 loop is CASSSLQGGGQPQHF. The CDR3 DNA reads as TGTGCCAGCAGTTCCTTACAGGGGGGAGGGCAGCCCCAGCATTTT.